These 2 T cell receptor beta chains came from one sample sequenced in a study of blood T cell repertoires in COVID-19. Using immunoSEQ multiplex PCR, the repertoire was profiled, and TCRdb retains in-frame clones only, with some absent. Of about 500,000 clones listed, around nine tenths are singletons. Sequencing was performed on peripheral blood. The receptors stem from a woman aged 45-65 years with COVID-19, enrolled during active disease.

This clone was observed a handful of times. Here the CDR3 DNA reads TGTGCCAGCAGTTATAGACTCCTCATGAACACTGAAGCTTTCTTT. Translated, it gives CASSYRLLMNTEAFF. This chain connects TRBV6-5 to TRBJ1-1; D is unresolved. Germline V gene lookup returns CDR1 MNHEY and CDR2 SVGAGI. The CDR3 is made up of 15 amino acids. V gave up 3 bases and J gave up 0 bases, with 11 bases separating them.

V and J are TRBV29-1 and TRBJ2-1; 8 bases are shared with TRBD1. The CDR3 sequence is 15 residues long. Germline CDR1 is SQVTM and CDR2 is ANQGSEA. V lost 3 bases to trimming and J lost 1 base; unmatched junction nucleotides: 5. The CDR3 nucleotides are TGCAGCGTTGAGGCAGGGGGCCCATCCTACAATGAGCAGTTCTTC. Amino acid sequence: CSVEAGGPSYNEQFF.